This T cell receptor (beta chain) is drawn from a study of shared clonotypes between healthy human individuals. Study-level points and caveats: It was the few donors that limited the genetic and exposure-history diversity represented. Roughly 5% of naive CD4 clonotypes were shared across four donors. The authors expected sequencing depth to affect clonotype sharing among donors.

Sequencing was performed with immunoSEQ multiplex PCR; in TCRdb, only in-frame clones are kept and a portion is missing. The sample has roughly 590,000 clones; less than 97% are singletons. The naive CD8 population came from CD45RO-negative cells selected for CCR7, without terminally differentiated effector memory CD45RA+ cells. Nashville, Tennessee was home to all donors, who were Caucasian adults. V lost 9 bases and J lost 2; bases outside the gene matches: 14. The CDR3 is 17 residues long. Germline V gene sequence: CDR1 SNHLY, CDR2 FYNNEI. A note on this clone: Its antigen is as yet unknown.

Sequenced material: naive CD8+ T cells sorted from blood. This TCR came from a woman aged 25 to 39 in good health. This sequence joins TRBV2 and TRBJ2-3; 10 bases map to TRBD2. As DNA, the CDR3 is TGTGCCAGTACCTCCGGGACTAGCGTGAGGGCCACAGATACGCAGTATTTT. It encodes CASTSGTSVRATDTQYF.